This passage covers 20 T cell receptor beta chains from one sample sequenced in a study of blood T cells in healthy people across ages. A second PCR of 7 to 11 cycles used a sample-barcoded 5' primer and a J-beta primer mix. TCRdb passed the 5' RACE reads through MiXCR, listing each CDR3 protein once. The data show around 1,600,000 distinct CDR3 sequences, approximately 39% seen once. The sequencing input was blood. These receptors all come from a young woman in good health.

The chain carries TRBV30 and TRBJ2-7; possible D gene TRBD1, 6 bases. The CDR3 is made up of 13 amino acids. Germline V lookup: CDR1 GTSNPN, CDR2 SVGIG (reference sequence). V was pared by 2 bases and J by 2 bases, with 10 bases between. The CDR3 DNA follows: TGTGCCTGGAGTCCTGGGACACCCTACGAGCAGTACTTC. It specifies CAWSPGTPYEQYF.

The chain recombines TRBV4-3 with TRBJ2-3, with 10 bases matching TRBD2. CDR3 length equals 14 residues. Germline assignment: CDR1 LGHNA and CDR2 YSLEER. Losses at the gene ends were 5 bases for V and 4 bases for J; bases not matched to a gene: 3. CDR3 residues: CASSSGGAADTQYF. The CDR3 nucleotides are TGCGCCAGCAGCAGCGGGGGGGCCGCAGATACGCAGTATTTT.

This chain joins TRBV10-3 and TRBJ2-7, with 7 positions matching TRBD1. The CDR3 totals 12 residues. The germline V gene has CDR1 ENHRY and CDR2 SYGVKD. J was trimmed by 5 bases and V by 5 bases; bases with no gene match: 3. CDR3 in amino acids: CAISRQGHEQYF. DNA for the CDR3: TGTGCCATCAGTAGACAGGGACACGAGCAGTACTTC.

This clonotype turned up a few times. The chain uses TRBV7-2 and TRBJ2-3; TRBD2 is a possible D gene (5 bases). Germline V gene sequence: CDR1 SGHTA, CDR2 FQGNSA. Trimming took 0 bases from V and 7 from J, leaving 11 bases between them. This CDR3 contains 14 residues. CDR3 in amino acids: CASSLARGGHTQYF. The CDR3 DNA follows: TGTGCCAGCAGCTTAGCCCGGGGTGGGCATACGCAGTATTTT.

The rearrangement links TRBV4-3 to TRBJ1-1; perhaps TRBD1 as D (6 bases). With 5 bases removed from V and 4 bases from J, the gap between germline ends came to 14 bases. Germline V gives CDR1 LGHNA, CDR2 YSLEER. The CDR3 is made up of 14 amino acids. As DNA, the CDR3 is TGCGCCAGCAGCTCACAAGGACAGTTCACTGAAGCTTTCTTT. Residues: CASSSQGQFTEAFF.

This chain links TRBV9 with TRBJ2-1; the D gene could be TRBD1 or TRBD2 (5 bases each). Trimming shortened V by 3 bases and J by 2 bases, and 15 bases separated the two germline ends. Germline CDR1 and CDR2: SGDLS and YYNGEE. The CDR3 has 16 residues. The DNA for the CDR3 is TGTGCCAGCAGCGCAGAGGGACGGAATACCTACAATGAGCAGTTCTTC. It specifies CASSAEGRNTYNEQFF.

The chain recombines TRBV20-1 with TRBJ1-2; 7 nucleotides line up with TRBD1. The V gene's germline CDR1 is DFQATT and CDR2 SNEGSKA (reference sequence). Germline trimming cut 5 bases from V and 5 bases from J; bases unmatched to any gene: 14. The CDR3 length is 15 residues. CDR3 nucleotides: TGCAGTGCTGCTAACCACAGGGGTGGGGGGTATGGCTACACCTTC. Its translation is CSAANHRGGGYGYTF.

The chain joins TRBV11-1 to TRBJ1-4, with D possibly being TRBD1 (5 bases). The germline gives CDR1 SGHAT, CDR2 FQDESV (reference sequence). The CDR3 totals 15 residues. V gave up 2 bases and J gave up 6 bases, with 13 bases separating them. CDR3 DNA sequence: TGTGCCAGCAGCTTATCGGGGCGGTTAGATGAAAAACTGTTTTTT. The encoded protein is CASSLSGRLDEKLFF.

In DNA, the CDR3 is TGTGCCAGCAGCCAAGTTGCGGGAGGGCACGAGCAGTACTTC. It specifies CASSQVAGGHEQYF. The chain couples TRBV3-1 to TRBJ2-7; 9 bases line up with TRBD2. With V trimmed by 1 base and J by 5 bases, 3 bases remained unmatched. Germline lookup yields CDR1 LGHDT and CDR2 YNNKEL (reference sequence). This CDR3 is built from 14 residues.

The chain uses TRBV20-1 and TRBJ2-1; 14 bases match TRBD2. The CDR3 runs to 14 residues. With V trimmed by 6 bases and J by 10 bases, 8 bases remained unmatched. Germline CDR1 is DFQATT and CDR2 is SNEGSKA (reference sequence). CDR3 sequence (DNA): TGCAGTGCCCAGAGGGGACTAGCGGGAGTAGAGCAGTTCTTC. Protein sequence: CSAQRGLAGVEQFF.

This clonotype was seen a handful of times. The chain couples TRBV20-1 to TRBJ2-2; TRBD2 aligns across 9 bases. Germline loops: CDR1 DFQATT, CDR2 SNEGSKA (reference sequence). The junction had 12 bases not matched to a gene; V was cut back by 5 bases and J by 5 bases. The CDR3 is made up of 16 amino acids. The CDR3 loop is CSAQTLAGIGTGELFF. CDR3 bases: TGCAGTGCTCAAACTCTAGCGGGAATCGGGACCGGGGAGCTGTTTTTT.

The chain carries TRBV30 and TRBJ1-6, with D perhaps matching TRBD1 (6 bases). Germline V gives CDR1 GTSNPN, CDR2 SVGIG (reference sequence). The length of the CDR3 is 13 residues. The CDR3, as DNA: TGTGGGGCAGCGGGACACCTCGATTCACCCCTCCACTTT. Amino acid sequence: CGAAGHLDSPLHF.

The gene calls are TRBV20-1 and TRBJ2-2, with 8 bases matching TRBD1. The V gene end was trimmed by 2 bases and the J gene end by 5 bases; junction bases not matched to a gene: 4. The CDR3 runs to 14 residues. CDR1 and CDR2 (germline): DFQATT, SNEGSKA (reference sequence). The CDR3 loop reads CSARRDRLTGELFF. In DNA, the CDR3 is TGCAGTGCTAGAAGGGACAGGTTAACCGGGGAGCTGTTTTTT.

This clonotype occurred a few times. This rearrangement joins TRBV7-8 to TRBJ1-5, with a weak D call TRBD1 (5 bases). This CDR3 is built from 14 residues. Trimming removed 2 bases at V and 6 bases at J, with 11 bases between. Germline V gene data show CDR1 as SGHVS and CDR2 as FQNEAQ. Here the CDR3 reads CASSLYDQGQPQHF. The CDR3 region has the DNA TGTGCCAGCAGCTTATATGATCAGGGTCAGCCCCAGCATTTT.

This clonotype was seen a few times. The chain combines TRBV6-2 or TRBV6-3 with TRBJ1-2, with unresolved D. The germline gives CDR1 MNHEY, CDR2 SVGEGT. This CDR3 is built from 14 residues. With 7 bases removed from V and 4 bases from J, the gap between germline ends came to 16 bases. The CDR3 region is CASKLDNSLYGYTF. The CDR3 DNA sequence: TGTGCCAGCAAGCTCGACAACAGCCTCTATGGCTACACCTTC.

The rearrangement uses TRBV20-1 and TRBJ1-1; D not resolved. V dropped 0 bases and J dropped 1 base, with 9 bases sitting between them. Germline CDR1 reads DFQATT; CDR2 reads SNEGSKA (reference sequence). The CDR3 has 14 amino acids. Here the CDR3 reads CSARDLTENTEAFF. The CDR3 region has the DNA TGCAGTGCTAGAGATCTCACAGAGAACACTGAAGCTTTCTTT.

This chain links TRBV11-2 with TRBJ2-1, with 7 bases lining up with TRBD2. The germline gives CDR1 SGHAT, CDR2 FQNNGV. Trimming at V came to 1 base and at J to 7 bases, leaving 7 bases not matched to a gene. This CDR3 has 15 amino acids. In nucleotides, the CDR3 is TGTGCCAGCAGCTTAGTTTCTAGCGGCGGGAATGAGCAGTTCTTC. It is translated as CASSLVSSGGNEQFF.

The chain joins TRBV20-1 to TRBJ2-3; a weak D match, TRBD1 (5 bases). Germline CDR1 reads DFQATT; CDR2 reads SNEGSKA (reference sequence). The CDR3 runs 14 residues. V gave up 0 bases and J gave up 1 base, with 8 bases separating them. CDR3 nucleotide sequence: TGCAGTGCTAGAGATCAAGGGGGCACAGATACGCAGTATTTT. Translated: CSARDQGGTDTQYF.

This clonotype was seen a few times. This chain links TRBV12-3 or TRBV12-4 with TRBJ2-1; D is ambiguous. V was pared by 6 bases and J by 9 bases, with 12 bases between. CDR3 length: 12 residues. The CDR3 loop reads CASRSSLSEQFF. CDR3 in DNA: TGTGCCAGCAGGTCGAGCCTGAGTGAGCAGTTCTTC.

In the case of this clonotype: One junction end disagrees with the germline gene, perhaps due to a read error. The chain has TRBV6-5 and TRBJ2-7; tentative D call: TRBD1 (6 bases). Germline CDR1 and CDR2: MNHEY and SVGAGI. The CDR3 covers 14 residues. The CDR3 nucleotides read TGTGCCAGCAGTTTCTCGGGACATACCTACGAGCGGTACTTC. Residues: CASSFSGHTYERYF.